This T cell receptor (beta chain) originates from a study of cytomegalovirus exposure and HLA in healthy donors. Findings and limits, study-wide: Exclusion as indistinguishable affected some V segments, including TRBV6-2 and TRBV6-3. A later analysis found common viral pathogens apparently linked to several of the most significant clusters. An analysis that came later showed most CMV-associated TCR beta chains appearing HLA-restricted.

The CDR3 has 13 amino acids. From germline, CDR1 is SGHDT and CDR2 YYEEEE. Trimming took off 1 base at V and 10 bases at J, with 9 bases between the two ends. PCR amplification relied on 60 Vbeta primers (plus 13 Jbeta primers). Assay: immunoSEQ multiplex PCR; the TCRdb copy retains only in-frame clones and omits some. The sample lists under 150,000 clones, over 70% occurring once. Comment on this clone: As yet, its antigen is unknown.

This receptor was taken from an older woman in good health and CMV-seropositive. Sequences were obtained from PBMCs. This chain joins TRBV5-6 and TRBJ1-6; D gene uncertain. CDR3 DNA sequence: TGTGCCAGCAGCTTGTACGGAGGCTCACCCCTCCACTTT. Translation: CASSLYGGSPLHF. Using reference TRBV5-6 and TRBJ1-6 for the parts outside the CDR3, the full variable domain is DAGVTQSPTHLIKTRGQQVTLRCSPKSGHDTVSWYQQALGQGPQFIFQYYEEEERQRGNFPDRFSGHQFPNYSSELNVNALLLGDSALYLCASSLYGGSPLHFGNGTRLTVT.